One and the same sample provided the 25 T cell receptor beta chains below, sequenced in a study of blood T cells in healthy people across ages. Primed by a sample-barcoded 5' primer and a J-beta primer mix, a second PCR proceeded for roughly 7 to 12 cycles. TCRdb reprocessed the 5' RACE reads with MiXCR, giving one entry per CDR3 protein. The data show about 1.5 million distinct CDR3 sequences, 42% seen once. The sample consisted of blood. Receptor source: a woman aged 18-29 years in good health.

Details on this clonotype: This may arise from a read error, as a much more abundant clone is one base away. The chain employs TRBV6-5 and TRBJ2-5; the D is unclear. Germline CDR1 MNHEY, CDR2 SVGAGI. CDR3 size: 12 residues. The CDR3 sequence: CASSHNQETPYF. In DNA, the CDR3 is TGTGCCAGCAGTCATAACCAAGAGACCCCGTACTTC.

On this clonotype itself: The germline gene is not matched at one end of the junction; a read error may be the cause. The V gene is TRBV20-1, the J gene TRBJ1-5; D remains ambiguous. Per the germline V gene, CDR1 is DFQATT and CDR2 is SNEGSKA (reference sequence). The CDR3 consists of 13 residues. CDR3 bases: TGCAGCGCCCAGAGGGATAGCAATCAGCCCCTGCATTTT. Amino acid sequence: CSAQRDSNQPLHF.

V is TRBV15 and J is TRBJ1-5; 7 bases fit TRBD1. The CDR3 contains 14 residues. Germline lookup yields CDR1 LNHNV and CDR2 YYDKDF (reference sequence). V gave up 4 bases and J gave up 7 bases; unmatched junction bases: 7. DNA of the CDR3: TGTGCCACCAGCACACATAGAGGGGGCCAGCCCCAGCATTTT. This translates into CATSTHRGGQPQHF.

The chain has TRBV25-1 and TRBJ1-6; D perhaps matches TRBD1 (5 bases). CDR1 is MGHDK, CDR2 SYGVNS, per germline. Trimming cost V 1 base and J 10 bases, with 8 bases left between them. The CDR3 runs 13 residues. CDR3 amino acids: CASSEFRDSPLHF. The DNA for the CDR3 is TGTGCCAGCAGTGAATTTAGGGACTCACCCCTCCACTTT.

Turning to this clonotype: Germline is not matched at one junction end, which may reflect a read error. The chain has TRBV7-9 and TRBJ2-1, with TRBD1 matching 10 bases. The CDR3 runs to 15 residues. Germline V lookup: CDR1 SEHNR, CDR2 FQNEAQ (reference sequence). The CDR3 reads CACSSGTGVDNEQFF. DNA for the CDR3: TGTGCCTGCAGTTCCGGGACAGGGGTAGACAATGAGCAGTTCTTC. The full variable domain, in which reference TRBV7-9 and TRBJ2-1 provide the parts outside the CDR3, is DTGVSQNPRHKITKRGQNVTFRCDPISEHNRLYWYRQTLGQGPEFLTYFQNEAQLEKSRLLSDRFSAERPKGSFSTLEIQRTEQGDSAMYLCACSSGTGVDNEQFFGPGTRLTVL.

Turning to this clonotype: Relative to the germline gene, one junction end is altered; a read error may explain this. J is TRBJ2-5 and V is TRBV5-6; D not certain. CDR1 SGHDT and CDR2 YYEEEE come from the germline V gene. The CDR3 runs 14 residues. CDR3 residues: CASSLGRQLTEQCF. DNA of the CDR3: TGTGCCAGCAGCTTGGGCCGCCAGCTTACGGAGCAGTGCTTC. Combining the CDR3 with reference TRBV5-6 and TRBJ2-5 gives the whole variable domain DAGVTQSPTHLIKTRGQQVTLRCSPKSGHDTVSWYQQALGQGPQFIFQYYEEEERQRGNFPDRFSGHQFPNYSSELNVNALLLGDSALYLCASSLGRQLTEQCFGPGTRLLVL.

The chain carries TRBV5-1 and TRBJ2-5; possibly TRBD2 for D (5 bases). The V gene lost 1 base and the J gene lost 0 bases, with 10 bases spanning the gap. Germline V gene sequence: CDR1 SGHRS, CDR2 YFSETQ. CDR3 length: 15 residues. CDR3 nucleotides: TGCGCCAGCAGCTTGAGCGGTTTGTACCAAGAGACCCAGTACTTC. Translation: CASSLSGLYQETQYF. Filled out from reference TRBV5-1 and TRBJ2-5, the complete variable domain reads KAGVTQTPRYLIKTRGQQVTLSCSPISGHRSVSWYQQTPGQGLQFLFEYFSETQRNKGNFPGRFSGRQFSNSRSEMNVSTLELGDSALYLCASSLSGLYQETQYFGPGTRLLVL.

This clonotype was picked up one time. One end of the junction is discordant with germline, which a read error may explain. The chain couples TRBV27 to TRBJ2-7, with D possibly TRBD2 on 5 matching bases. The CDR3 spans 14 residues. The V gene's germline CDR1 is MNHEY and CDR2 SMNVEV (reference sequence). CDR3 loop: CASSSLAVLYEQYF. The CDR3 bases are TGTGCCAGTAGTTCTCTAGCCGTCCTCTACGAGCAGTACTTC.

The sample holds a few counts of this clonotype. The CDR3 loop reads CASSPPGTVYGYTF. The CDR3 bases are TGTGCCAGCAGCCCGCCCGGGACGGTATATGGCTACACCTTC. The genes are TRBV11-2 and TRBJ1-2; maybe TRBD1 (5 bases). The CDR3 length is 14 residues. V lost 5 bases and J 5 bases, leaving 15 bases between the germline ends. Germline V gene lookup returns CDR1 SGHAT and CDR2 FQNNGV.

The chain recombines TRBV6-6 with TRBJ2-1; D is uncertain. Trimming removed 2 bases at V and 5 bases at J, with 7 bases between. Germline lookup yields CDR1 MNHNY and CDR2 SVGAGI (reference sequence). The CDR3 is 13 amino acids. CDR3 amino acids: CASSYPTDNEQFF. DNA of the CDR3: TGTGCCAGCAGTTACCCAACAGACAATGAGCAGTTCTTC.

Note on this clonotype: One junction end disagrees with the germline gene, perhaps due to a read error. The CDR3 sequence: CASSYSRQGGSNEQYF. CDR3 nucleotide sequence: TGTGCCAGCAGTTACTCCCGGCAGGGGGGCTCCAACGAGCAGTACTTC. The chain recombines TRBV6-6 with TRBJ2-7; TRBD1 is a possible D gene (7 bases). Per germline, CDR1 MNHNY and CDR2 SVGAGI (reference sequence). The CDR3 consists of 16 residues.

V usage is TRBV12-3 or TRBV12-4 and J usage is TRBJ2-5; D possibly corresponds to TRBD1 (5 bases). This CDR3 has 13 residues. V lost 5 bases, J lost 7 bases, and 14 bases lay in between. DNA of the CDR3: TGTGCCAGCAGTGTAGGGGCCCCTGGGACCCAGTACTTC. This translates into CASSVGAPGTQYF.

The rearrangement uses TRBV6-5 and TRBJ1-6; weak D call: TRBD1 (5 bases). The CDR3 contains 14 residues. With 4 bases removed from V and 10 bases from J, the gap between germline ends came to 14 bases. The germline CDR1 and CDR2 sequences are MNHEY and SVGAGI. The CDR3 sequence is CASSLFQGGSPLHF. As DNA, the CDR3 is TGTGCCAGCAGTTTATTCCAGGGTGGGTCACCCCTCCACTTT.

A few counts support this clonotype. As DNA, the CDR3 is TGCAGTGCTAGAGATCCCCAGGGTGTTATGTACGAGCAGTACTTC. This encodes CSARDPQGVMYEQYF. J is TRBJ2-7 and V is TRBV20-1, with D perhaps matching TRBD1 (5 bases). This CDR3 has 15 residues. The germline V gene has CDR1 DFQATT and CDR2 SNEGSKA (reference sequence). The V end lost 0 bases, the J end lost 4 bases, and 16 bases lay between the germline ends.

The sample holds a few counts of this clonotype. The chain combines TRBV4-1 with TRBJ2-7; unclear D gene. V dropped 1 base and J dropped 7 bases, with 14 bases sitting between them. This CDR3 has 14 amino acids. The germline CDR1 and CDR2 sequences are MGHRA and YSYEKL. The CDR3 bases are TGCGCCAGCAGCCAAGGCCTACTTGGGAATGAGCAGTACTTC. It codes for CASSQGLLGNEQYF.

This clonotype was detected only a few times. The chain joins TRBV7-9 to TRBJ1-1; tentative D call: TRBD1 (5 bases). Trimming shortened V by 4 bases and J by 1 base, and 13 bases separated the two germline ends. Per the germline V gene, CDR1 is SEHNR and CDR2 is FQNEAQ (reference sequence). The CDR3 consists of 15 residues. CDR3 nucleotides: TGTGCCAGCAGCTCAACAGGCTTATGGAACACTGAAGCTTTCTTT. Translating gives CASSSTGLWNTEAFF.

This clonotype was seen more than once but under ten times. This chain joins TRBV7-9 and TRBJ2-7; the D is unclear. Trimming took 4 bases from V and 4 from J, leaving 11 bases between them. CDR3 length equals 13 residues. Germline loops: CDR1 SEHNR, CDR2 FQNEAQ (reference sequence). CDR3 nucleotides: TGTGCCAGCAGCTCAAGCCTTCAATACGAGCAGTACTTC. Amino acid sequence: CASSSSLQYEQYF.

V usage is TRBV20-1 and J usage is TRBJ2-3, with 13 bases lining up with TRBD2. The CDR3 runs 15 residues. J gave up 4 bases and V 5 bases, and 6 bases lay outside the gene matches. Germline lookup yields CDR1 DFQATT and CDR2 SNEGSKA (reference sequence). The CDR3 DNA reads TGCAGTGCTGGGGGGACTAGCGGGATGGCAGATACGCAGTATTTT. Its protein product is CSAGGTSGMADTQYF.

This clonotype is a singleton in its sample. V and J are TRBV20-1 and TRBJ2-7; 9 bases are shared with TRBD2. Germline CDR1 DFQATT, CDR2 SNEGSKA (reference sequence). The V and J ends lost 2 bases and 7 bases, in that order; junction bases with no gene match: 12. This CDR3 is 15 amino acids long. The CDR3 DNA reads TGCAGTGCTAGAAGCCTAGCGGGATCAATAAGGGAGCAGTACTTC. This encodes CSARSLAGSIREQYF.

The chain is built from TRBV4-3 and TRBJ1-1; 8 positions match TRBD1. V lost 2 bases to trimming and J lost 5 bases; unmatched junction nucleotides: 7. The length of the CDR3 is 15 residues. Germline V CDR1 and CDR2: LGHNA, YSLEER. The CDR3 sequence: CASSQNRGTGTEAFF. CDR3 DNA: TGCGCCAGCAGCCAAAACAGGGGGACGGGAACTGAAGCTTTCTTT.

The chain uses TRBV29-1 and TRBJ1-2; D is unresolved. CDR3 size: 13 residues. V lost 7 bases, J lost 6 bases, and 18 bases lay in between. CDR1 is SQVTM and CDR2 is ANQGSEA in the germline V gene. CDR3 nucleotide sequence: TGCAGCGCTGACTCAAGGGAAGTCCATGGCTACACCTTC. Translation gives CSADSREVHGYTF.

This clonotype was detected a few times. The chain has TRBV28 and TRBJ2-7; 10 bases align to TRBD1. V lost 5 bases and J lost 5; bases outside the gene matches: 9. Germline lookup yields CDR1 MDHEN and CDR2 SYDVKM. This CDR3 is 15 amino acids long. CDR3 sequence: CASSETGGVWNEQYF. The CDR3 nucleotides are TGTGCCAGCAGTGAGACAGGGGGCGTGTGGAACGAGCAGTACTTC.

This clonotype was detected a few times. This chain links TRBV4-3 with TRBJ2-7; 8 bases are a match to TRBD1. Trimming took 4 bases from V and 3 from J; bases not matched to a gene: 5. The CDR3 covers 14 residues. Germline loops: CDR1 LGHNA, CDR2 YSLEER. This chain's CDR3 is CASSPHGQGYEQYF. DNA for the CDR3: TGCGCCAGCAGCCCCCACGGACAGGGCTACGAGCAGTACTTC.

This clonotype has more than one count but fewer than ten. This chain connects TRBV6-2 or TRBV6-3 to TRBJ1-1; D gene ambiguous. Germline V lookup: CDR1 MNHEY, CDR2 SVGEGT. The CDR3 has 11 amino acids. Trimming pared 4 bases from V and 4 bases from J, leaving 4 bases between. Here the CDR3 DNA reads TGTGCCAGCAGTTGGATCACTGAAGCTTTCTTT. This encodes CASSWITEAFF.

The chain recombines TRBV29-1 with TRBJ1-4; tentatively, D is TRBD1 (5 bases). V was shortened by 7 bases and J by 3 bases, with 15 bases between the two germline ends. The germline gives CDR1 SQVTM, CDR2 ANQGSEA. The CDR3 consists of 14 residues. The CDR3 spells CSANGGPPNEKLFF. As DNA, the CDR3 is TGCAGCGCCAACGGGGGACCTCCTAATGAAAAACTGTTTTTT.